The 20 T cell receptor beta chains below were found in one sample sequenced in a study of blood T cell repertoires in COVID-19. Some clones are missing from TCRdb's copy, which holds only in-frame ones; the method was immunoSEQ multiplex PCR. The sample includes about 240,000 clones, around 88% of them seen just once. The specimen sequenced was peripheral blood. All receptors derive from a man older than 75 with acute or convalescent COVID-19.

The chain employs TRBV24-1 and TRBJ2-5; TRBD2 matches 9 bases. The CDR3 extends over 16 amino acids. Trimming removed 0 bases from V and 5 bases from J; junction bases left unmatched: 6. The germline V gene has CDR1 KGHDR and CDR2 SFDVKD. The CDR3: CATSDLESSGRETQYF. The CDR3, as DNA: TGTGCCACCAGTGATTTGGAATCGAGCGGGAGGGAGACCCAGTACTTC.

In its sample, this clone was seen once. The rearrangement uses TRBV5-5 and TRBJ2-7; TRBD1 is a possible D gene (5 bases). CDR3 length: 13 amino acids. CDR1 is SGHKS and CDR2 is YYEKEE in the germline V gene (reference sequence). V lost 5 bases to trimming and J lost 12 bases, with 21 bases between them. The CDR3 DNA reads TGTGCCAGCAGAACGGACATTCAGAGGCTCTGGTACTTC. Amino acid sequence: CASRTDIQRLWYF.

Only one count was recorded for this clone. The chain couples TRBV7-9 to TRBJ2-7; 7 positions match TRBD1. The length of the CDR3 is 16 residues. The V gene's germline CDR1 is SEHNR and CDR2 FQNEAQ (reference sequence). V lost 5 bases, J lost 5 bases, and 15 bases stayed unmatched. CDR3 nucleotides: TGTGCCAGCAGCCGCCGAGGGGGCCGTCCACCTGACGAGCAGTACTTC. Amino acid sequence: CASSRRGGRPPDEQYF.

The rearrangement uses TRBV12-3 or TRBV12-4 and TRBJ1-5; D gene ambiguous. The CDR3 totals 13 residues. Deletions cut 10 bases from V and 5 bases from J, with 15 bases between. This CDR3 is CATAQWEDQPQHF. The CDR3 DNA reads TGTGCCACCGCGCAATGGGAGGATCAGCCCCAGCATTTT.

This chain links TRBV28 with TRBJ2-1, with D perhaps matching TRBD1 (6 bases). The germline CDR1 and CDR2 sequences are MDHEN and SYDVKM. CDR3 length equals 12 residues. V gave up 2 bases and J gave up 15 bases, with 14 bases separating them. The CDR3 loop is CASSLGQGKVFF. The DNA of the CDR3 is TGTGCCAGCAGTTTAGGCCAGGGGAAGGTGTTCTTC.

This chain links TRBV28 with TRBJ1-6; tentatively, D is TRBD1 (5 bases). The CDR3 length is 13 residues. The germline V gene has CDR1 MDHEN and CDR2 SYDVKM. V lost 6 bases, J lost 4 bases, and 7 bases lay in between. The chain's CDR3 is CASRRTYNSPLHF. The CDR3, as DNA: TGTGCCAGCAGGAGGACATATAATTCACCCCTCCACTTT.

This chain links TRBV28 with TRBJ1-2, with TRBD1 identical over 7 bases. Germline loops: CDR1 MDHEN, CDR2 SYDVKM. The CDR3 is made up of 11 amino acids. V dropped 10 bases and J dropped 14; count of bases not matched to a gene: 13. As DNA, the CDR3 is TGTGCCACCAATATGGGACAGCCACTTACCTTC. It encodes CATNMGQPLTF.

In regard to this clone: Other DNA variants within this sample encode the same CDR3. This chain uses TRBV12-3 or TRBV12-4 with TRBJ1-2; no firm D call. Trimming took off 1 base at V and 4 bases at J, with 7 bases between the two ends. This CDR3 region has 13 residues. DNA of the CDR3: TGTGCCAGCAGTTTAGACAGCTCCTATGGCTACACCTTC. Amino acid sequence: CASSLDSSYGYTF.

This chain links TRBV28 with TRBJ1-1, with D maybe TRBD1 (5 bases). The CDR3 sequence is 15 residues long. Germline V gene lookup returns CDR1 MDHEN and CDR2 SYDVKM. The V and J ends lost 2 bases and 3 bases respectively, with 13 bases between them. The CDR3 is CASSLGGGLYTEAFF. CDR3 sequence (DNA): TGTGCCAGCAGTTTAGGCGGGGGACTTTACACTGAAGCTTTCTTT.

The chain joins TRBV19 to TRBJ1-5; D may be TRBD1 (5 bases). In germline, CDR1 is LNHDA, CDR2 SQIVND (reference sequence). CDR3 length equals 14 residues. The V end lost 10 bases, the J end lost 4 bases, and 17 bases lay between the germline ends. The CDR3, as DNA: TGTGCCACCGTACCGGACACCTCTAATCAGCCCCAGCATTTT. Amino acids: CATVPDTSNQPQHF. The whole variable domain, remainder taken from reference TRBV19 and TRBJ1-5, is DGGITQSPKYLFRKEGQNVTLSCEQNLNHDAMYWYRQDPGQGLRLIYYSQIVNDFQKGDIAEGYSVSREKKESFPLTVTSAQKNPTAFYLCATVPDTSNQPQHFGDGTRLSIL.

Here the CDR3 DNA reads TGTGCCAGTAGCAACCAAGGGGCGGATTCACCCCTCCACTTT. Translated: CASSNQGADSPLHF. The J gene is TRBJ1-6, the V gene TRBV19, with D perhaps matching TRBD1 (5 bases). Germline CDR1 and CDR2: LNHDA and SQIVND (reference sequence). V lost 6 bases, J lost 8 bases, and 14 bases lay in between. This CDR3 has 14 residues.

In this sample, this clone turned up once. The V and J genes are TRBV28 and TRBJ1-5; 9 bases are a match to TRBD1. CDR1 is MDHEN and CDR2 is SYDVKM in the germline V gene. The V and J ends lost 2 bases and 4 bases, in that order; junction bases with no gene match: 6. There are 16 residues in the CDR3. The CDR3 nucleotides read TGTGCCAGCAGTTTAACCGGGACAGGGCCAAATCAGCCCCAGCATTTT. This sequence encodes CASSLTGTGPNQPQHF.

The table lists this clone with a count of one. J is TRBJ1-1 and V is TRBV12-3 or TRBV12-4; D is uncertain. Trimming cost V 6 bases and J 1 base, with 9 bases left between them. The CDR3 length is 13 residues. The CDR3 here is CASRVAGNTEAFF. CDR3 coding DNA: TGTGCCAGCAGGGTCGCGGGGAACACTGAAGCTTTCTTT.

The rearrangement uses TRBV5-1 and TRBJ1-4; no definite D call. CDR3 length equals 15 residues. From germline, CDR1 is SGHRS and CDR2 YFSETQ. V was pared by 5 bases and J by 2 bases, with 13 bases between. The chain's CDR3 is CASRGGLATNEKLFF. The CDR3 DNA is TGCGCCAGCAGGGGAGGGTTGGCGACTAATGAAAAACTGTTTTTT. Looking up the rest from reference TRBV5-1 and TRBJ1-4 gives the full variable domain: KAGVTQTPRYLIKTRGQQVTLSCSPISGHRSVSWYQQTPGQGLQFLFEYFSETQRNKGNFPGRFSGRQFSNSRSEMNVSTLELGDSALYLCASRGGLATNEKLFFGSGTQLSVL.

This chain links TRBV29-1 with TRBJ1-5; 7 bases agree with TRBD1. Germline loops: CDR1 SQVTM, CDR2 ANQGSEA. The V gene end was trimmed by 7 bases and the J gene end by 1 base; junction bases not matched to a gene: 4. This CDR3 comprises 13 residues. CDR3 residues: CSASDRSNQPQHF. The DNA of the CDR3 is TGCAGCGCCTCGGACAGGAGCAATCAGCCCCAGCATTTT. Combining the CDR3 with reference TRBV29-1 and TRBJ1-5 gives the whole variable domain SAVISQKPSRDICQRGTSLTIQCQVDSQVTMMFWYRQQPGQSLTLIATANQGSEATYESGFVIDKFPISRPNLTFSTLTVSNMSPEDSSIYLCSASDRSNQPQHFGDGTRLSIL.

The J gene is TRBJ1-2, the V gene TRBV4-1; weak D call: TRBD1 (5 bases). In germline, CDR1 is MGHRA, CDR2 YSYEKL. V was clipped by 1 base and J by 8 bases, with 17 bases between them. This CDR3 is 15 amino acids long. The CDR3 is CASSQGSRVMGGYTF. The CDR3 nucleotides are TGCGCCAGCAGCCAAGGCTCCAGGGTAATGGGGGGCTACACCTTC.

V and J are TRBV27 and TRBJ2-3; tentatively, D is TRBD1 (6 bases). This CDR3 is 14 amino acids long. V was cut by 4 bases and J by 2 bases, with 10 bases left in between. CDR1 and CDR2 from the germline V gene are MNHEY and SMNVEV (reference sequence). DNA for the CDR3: TGTGCCAGCAGTTCCCGGGACAACACAGATACGCAGTATTTT. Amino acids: CASSSRDNTDTQYF.

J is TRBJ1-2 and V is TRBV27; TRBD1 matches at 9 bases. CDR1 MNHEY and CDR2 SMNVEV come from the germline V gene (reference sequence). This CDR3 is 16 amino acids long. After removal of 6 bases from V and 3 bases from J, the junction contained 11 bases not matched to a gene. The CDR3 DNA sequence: TGTGCCAGCAGGCCTTTACAGGGGGCGACCCACTATGGCTACACCTTC. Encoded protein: CASRPLQGATHYGYTF.

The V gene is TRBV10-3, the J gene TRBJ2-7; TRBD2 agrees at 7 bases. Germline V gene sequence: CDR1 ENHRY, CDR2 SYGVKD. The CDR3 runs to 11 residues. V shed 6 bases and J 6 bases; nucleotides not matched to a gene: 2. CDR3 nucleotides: TGTGCCATCAGGGCGGGAGTCGAGCAGTACTTC. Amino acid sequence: CAIRAGVEQYF.

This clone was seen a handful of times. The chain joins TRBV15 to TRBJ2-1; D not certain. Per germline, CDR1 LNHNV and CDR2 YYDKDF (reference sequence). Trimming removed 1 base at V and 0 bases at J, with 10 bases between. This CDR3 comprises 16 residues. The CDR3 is CATSRARRSSYNEQFF. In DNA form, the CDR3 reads TGTGCCACCAGCAGAGCCCGGCGGAGCTCCTACAATGAGCAGTTCTTC.